This TCR beta chain was obtained from a study of cytomegalovirus exposure and HLA in healthy donors. Study-wide results and limits: Most CMV-associated TCR beta chains appeared HLA-restricted in a later analysis. According to reports, the classifier identified cytomegalovirus status with high specificity and sensitivity. As a later analysis revealed, the rate of TCR association differed by HLA locus, with DRB1 most and HLA-C fewest.

Comments on this clone: The antigen is unknown.

Germline loops: CDR1 SGHRS, CDR2 YFSETQ. The CDR3 sequence is 17 residues long. Trimming cost V 5 bases and J 3 bases; bases outside gene matches: 9. Both 60 Vbeta primers and 13 Jbeta primers went into the PCR. TCRdb keeps only in-frame clones here, not all; method: immunoSEQ multiplex PCR. The sample consists of some 240,000 clones, around 90% of them appearing once. The V and J genes are TRBV5-1 and TRBJ1-6, with 9 bases matching TRBD1. This sequence originates from a girl aged 2-9 years in good health and CMV-seronegative. The sequenced material came from PBMCs. The CDR3, as DNA: TGCGCCAGCAGGGTTGCCCCGGGACAGGGCTATAATTCACCCCTCCACTTT. It is translated as CASRVAPGQGYNSPLHF. Full variable domain (rest looked up from reference TRBV5-1 and TRBJ1-6): KAGVTQTPRYLIKTRGQQVTLSCSPISGHRSVSWYQQTPGQGLQFLFEYFSETQRNKGNFPGRFSGRQFSNSRSEMNVSTLELGDSALYLCASRVAPGQGYNSPLHFGNGTRLTVT.